A single T cell receptor beta chain is shown here with its context. Its target is unknown. These data belong to a study of blood T cells in healthy people across ages. The CDR3 length is 15 residues. The J segment lost 1 base and the V segment lost 5 bases, leaving 9 bases of the junction unmatched. The germline CDR1 and CDR2 sequences are DFQATT and SNEGSKA (reference sequence). Next came a second PCR, run for roughly 6 to 11 cycles, which used a sample-barcoded 5' primer along with a J-beta primer mix. Using its own MiXCR run on the 5' RACE reads, TCRdb lists one record per CDR3 protein. Of some 900,000 distinct CDR3 sequences listed, more than 25% are singletons. General study findings and limits: The percentage of naive T cells correlated strongly with TCR beta diversity.

The clonotype was recovered from a woman older than 75 in good health. Sample: blood. The chain uses TRBV20-1 and TRBJ2-3; 7 bases fit TRBD1. The CDR3 DNA follows: TGCAGTGCTGCGAGGGGACAGCCCGGCACAGATACGCAGTATTTT. This codes for CSAARGQPGTDTQYF.